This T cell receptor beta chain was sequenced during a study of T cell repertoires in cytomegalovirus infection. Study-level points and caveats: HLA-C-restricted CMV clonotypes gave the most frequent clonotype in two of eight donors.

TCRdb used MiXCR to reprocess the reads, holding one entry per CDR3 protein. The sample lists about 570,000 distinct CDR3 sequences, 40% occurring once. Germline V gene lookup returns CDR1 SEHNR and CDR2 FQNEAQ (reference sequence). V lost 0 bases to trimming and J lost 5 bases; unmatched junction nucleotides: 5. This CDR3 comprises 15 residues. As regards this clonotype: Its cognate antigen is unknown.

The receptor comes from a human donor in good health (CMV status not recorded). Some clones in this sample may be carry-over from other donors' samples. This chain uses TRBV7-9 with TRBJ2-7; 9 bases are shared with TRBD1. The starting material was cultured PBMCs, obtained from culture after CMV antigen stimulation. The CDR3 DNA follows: TGTGCCAGCAGCTTAGCCCGGACAGGGGACCACGAGCAGTACTTC. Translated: CASSLARTGDHEQYF.